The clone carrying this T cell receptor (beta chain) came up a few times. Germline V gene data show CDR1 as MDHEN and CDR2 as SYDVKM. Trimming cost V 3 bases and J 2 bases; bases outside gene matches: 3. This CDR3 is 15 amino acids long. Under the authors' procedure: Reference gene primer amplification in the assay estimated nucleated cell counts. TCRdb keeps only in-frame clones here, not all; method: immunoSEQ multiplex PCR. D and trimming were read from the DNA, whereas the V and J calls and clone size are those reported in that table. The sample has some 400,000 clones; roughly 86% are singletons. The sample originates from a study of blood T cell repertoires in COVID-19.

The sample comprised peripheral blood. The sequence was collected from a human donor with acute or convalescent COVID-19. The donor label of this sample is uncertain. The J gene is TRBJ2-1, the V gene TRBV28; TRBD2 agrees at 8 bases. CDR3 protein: CASSFELAAYNEQFF. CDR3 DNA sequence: TGTGCCAGCAGTTTTGAACTAGCGGCCTACAATGAGCAGTTCTTC.